This T cell receptor beta chain is drawn from a study of T cells in Graves' hyperthyroidism and ophthalmopathy. This CDR3 is 14 amino acids long. Trimming removed 5 bases from V and 8 bases from J, with 18 bases in between. Germline loops: CDR1 SNHLY, CDR2 FYNNEI. This clonotype was counted at least ten times. Its antigen is currently unknown. Using RNA transcripts as the source, TCR beta CDR3 regions were amplified. HTBI primers were used for first-round RT-PCR of the TCR CDR3. TCRdb fed the multiplex PCR reads into MiXCR, producing one record per CDR3 protein. The profile covers hundreds of thousands of distinct CDR3 sequences, with 16% appearing a single time and 15% to 20% taken by the ten largest. General study findings and limits: Blood held most thyroid clonotypes expanded above 0.001 frequency. A model using 13 V-J features told ophthalmopathy apart from stable hyperthyroidism.

The sequence was obtained from a woman aged 18-30 years with Graves' hyperthyroidism. The rearrangement joins TRBV2 to TRBJ1-2; no reliable D call. What was sequenced was blood. The CDR3 loop reads CASSTDLFSAGYTF. The CDR3 DNA follows: TGTGCCAGCAGTACTGATCTTTTCAGCGCGGGCTACACCTTC.